This T cell receptor (beta chain) appears in the sequencing data of a study of metastatic and nonmetastatic thyroid tumors. About the study: Repertoires of blood and of tissue (tumor or nodule) from malignant and benign thyroid patients were compared. Study-wide results and caveats: When malignant thyroid tumors were compared with benign nodules, TCR beta diversity was reportedly significantly higher in the malignant tumors. This held in both blood and tumor samples.

In the authors' workflow: Differences in CDR3 between clinicopathological groups were drawn on to build a classifier intended to discriminate distant-metastatic papillary thyroid cancer patients. With MiXCR, TCRdb called clones anew from the PCR reads. V and J calls and clone size were set by TCRdb, not the authors. The data hold tens of thousands of clones, with 3.5% to 5% observed a single time. Trimming removed 8 bases from V and 7 bases from J; junction bases left unmatched: 21. The CDR3 totals 18 residues. Germline CDR1 and CDR2: MDHEN and SYDVKM. There were no patients who had received any treatment before thyroid surgery. This clone occurred many times. Its cognate antigen is unknown.

The clonotype was recovered from a female donor with papillary thyroid cancer or a benign thyroid nodule (not recorded which). Some clones in this sample may be carry-over from other donors' samples. The rearrangement joins TRBV28 to TRBJ1-5; 9 nucleotides line up with TRBD1. Input material: blood. The CDR3 nucleotides read TGTGCCAGCCCCCTCAAGGTCGGGGGGACAGGGAGGGACCAGCCCCAGCATTTT. Translating it yields CASPLKVGGTGRDQPQHF.